A selection of T cell receptor beta chains follows, all from one sample in a study of blood T cell repertoires in COVID-19. Produced via immunoSEQ multiplex PCR; TCRdb's table is partial and in-frame only. The data show about 300,000 clones, 85% to 90% seen once. The material sequenced was peripheral blood. Receptors were obtained from a woman in her thirties or forties who had recovered from COVID-19. CDR3s include the opening cysteine and the closing phenylalanine or tryptophan. Fields, in order: J gene, clone size, V gene, D gene, CDR3 DNA, CDR3 protein. A D gene is named only where the DNA matches it firmly. Rows give clone size only sometimes, using once, few, many, or a class for an expanded clone.

TRBJ2-7,-,TRBV7-9,-,TGTGCCAGCAGCTTCTCCCAGGGTACAAGCTACGAGCAGTACTTC,CASSFSQGTSYEQYF
TRBJ1-2,-,TRBV2,TRBD1,TGTGCCAGCAGTCAGCCCCGGGACAGGGATGCGTATGGCTACACCTTC,CASSQPRDRDAYGYTF
TRBJ1-3,-,TRBV6-6,-,TGTGCCAGCAGTCCTAGAGGGCAGAGCTCTGGAAACACCATATATTTT,CASSPRGQSSGNTIYF
TRBJ1-2,-,TRBV5-1,TRBD1,TGCGCCAGCAGCTCGACAGGGGAATATGGCTACACCTTC,CASSSTGEYGYTF
TRBJ2-2,-,TRBV24-1,-,TGTGCCACCAGTGACCCCGACGGGACTTCCACCGGGGAGCTGTTTTTT,CATSDPDGTSTGELFF
TRBJ1-2,-,TRBV14,-,TGTGCCAGCAGCCAAGACCGGACAGCGACCGGCTACACCTTC,CASSQDRTATGYTF
TRBJ2-1,-,TRBV5-4,TRBD2,TGTGCCAGCAGCTTGGGACTAGCGGAGTACAATGAGCAGTTCTTC,CASSLGLAEYNEQFF
TRBJ1-1,-,TRBV5-1,-,TGCGCCAGCAGCCCCCTGCGGGCCACTGAAGCTTTCTTT,CASSPLRATEAFF
TRBJ2-1,few,TRBV9,TRBD1,TGTGCCAGCAGCTCCCACCTCAGGGGGAATGAGCAGTTCTTC,CASSSHLRGNEQFF
TRBJ2-7,-,TRBV6-6,-,TGTGCCAGCAGTTACGGCTACAGGGAGCCCTACGAGCAGTACTTC,CASSYGYREPYEQYF
TRBJ1-2,-,TRBV6-6,-,TGTGCCAGCATCCCTGGGGCGGGGACCTATGGCTACACCTTC,CASIPGAGTYGYTF
TRBJ1-1,-,TRBV19,TRBD1,TGTGCCAGTAGTTTCCGGGACAGGGATTGGCGGAACACTGAAGCTTTCTTT,CASSFRDRDWRNTEAFF
TRBJ2-3,-,TRBV5-5,-,TGTGCCAGCAGCTTGGTAGCGGCCCCTACAGATACGCAGTATTTT,CASSLVAAPTDTQYF
TRBJ1-6,-,TRBV5-1,-,TGCGCCAGCAGCTTGGAAATCAGCTCCTATAATTCACCCCTCCACTTT,CASSLEISSYNSPLHF
TRBJ2-7,-,TRBV7-2,-,TGTGCCAGCAGCTTAACCCGGGACACTATCTACGAGCAGTACTTC,CASSLTRDTIYEQYF
TRBJ1-2,-,TRBV7-2,TRBD1,TGTGCCAGCAGCTCACGACAGGGAGTTATCTATGGCTACACCTTC,CASSSRQGVIYGYTF
TRBJ2-5,-,TRBV19,-,TGTGCCAGTAGTATTATGCAGGGTGGGGAGACCCAGTACTTC,CASSIMQGGETQYF
TRBJ1-1,-,TRBV9,TRBD1,TGTGCCAGCAGCCCGAGCCTGACAGGGTGGGCTTTCTTT,CASSPSLTGWAFF
TRBJ2-6,once,TRBV6-1,TRBD1,TGTGCCAGCAGTGACAGGGGGCATTTATCTGGGGCCAACGTCCTGACTTTC,CASSDRGHLSGANVLTF
TRBJ1-2,once,TRBV9,TRBD1,TGTGCCAGCAGCGTAGGGACAGGGTCTCGCGGCTACACCTTC,CASSVGTGSRGYTF
TRBJ2-7,-,TRBV28,TRBD1,TGTGCCAGCAGAAGAGGGGGGACAGGGCCCTACGAGCAGTACTTC,CASRRGGTGPYEQYF
TRBJ1-3,-,TRBV2,-,TGTGCCAGCCTACAGGGCCCTGGAAACACCATATATTTT,CASLQGPGNTIYF
TRBJ1-1,-,TRBV19,-,TGTGCCAGTACCTCCCGATGGGGCGCGAACACTGAAGCTTTCTTT,CASTSRWGANTEAFF
TRBJ2-5,-,TRBV10-2,TRBD2,TGCGCCAGCAGTGCGGGGGGGCAAGAGACCCAGTACTTC,CASSAGGQETQYF
TRBJ1-1,-,TRBV25-1,-,TGTGCCAGCAGTGAATGGCGGGACTTAGGGGGGGACACTGAAGCTTTCTTT,CASSEWRDLGGDTEAFF
TRBJ1-1,-,TRBV12-3/TRBV12-4,-,TGTGCCAGCAGACTCTACGTGAACACTGAAGCTTTCTTT,CASRLYVNTEAFF
TRBJ2-7,-,TRBV2,TRBD2,TGTGCCAGCAGTCTACTAGCGGGGCCCTACGAGCAGTACTTC,CASSLLAGPYEQYF
TRBJ2-3,-,TRBV6-5,TRBD1,TGTGCCAGCAGCCACCCGGACAGGGGCCCAGATACGCAGTATTTT,CASSHPDRGPDTQYF
TRBJ1-2,-,TRBV18,-,TGTGCCAGCTCACCACCGGGGGGGGCCGGGTATGGCTACACCTTC,CASSPPGGAGYGYTF
TRBJ1-3,-,TRBV27,-,TGTGCCAGCAGTCCCTTTATGCATCCAGGGTTCGGGGGAAACACCATATATTTT,CASSPFMHPGFGGNTIYF
TRBJ2-7,-,TRBV7-8,-,TGTGCCAGCAGCTTAGCGCTGGGGCCCTACGAGCAGTACTTC,CASSLALGPYEQYF
TRBJ2-2,-,TRBV5-1,TRBD2,TGCGCCAGCAGCTTGTTTCACAGCGGGGGCACGAACACCGGGGAGCTGTTTTTT,CASSLFHSGGTNTGELFF
TRBJ1-4,-,TRBV29-1,-,TGCAGCGTCGCCGGGTTGGCTGAAGCTTCTAATGAAAAACTGTTTTTT,CSVAGLAEASNEKLFF
TRBJ2-7,-,TRBV28,-,TGTGCCAGCAGTTCAACCTACGAGCAGTACTTC,CASSSTYEQYF
TRBJ2-3,-,TRBV11-2,-,TGTGCCAGCAGCTTAGAGGCGGCTGATACGCAGTATTTT,CASSLEAADTQYF
TRBJ1-2,-,TRBV5-1,-,TGCGCCAGCGGACAGACTTTTTTCGATGGCTACACCTTC,CASGQTFFDGYTF
TRBJ1-2,-,TRBV21-1,-,TGTGCCAGCAGCATCCCAAAGAGGAGCTACACCTTC,CASSIPKRSYTF
TRBJ1-1,-,TRBV23-1,-,TGCGCCAGCAGTCAAGGGGGGGAAGGCGCTTTCTTT,CASSQGGEGAFF
TRBJ2-3,-,TRBV11-3,TRBD2,TGTGCCAGCAGCCTCGAGCGGGGCGGAGATACGCAGTATTTT,CASSLERGGDTQYF
TRBJ2-2,-,TRBV2,-,TGTGCCAGCAGTGATTTGGGGGGTTGGAGCACCGGGGAGCTGTTTTTT,CASSDLGGWSTGELFF
TRBJ1-2,once,TRBV19,-,TGTGCCAGTAGTCCCTTTGGTCGGGGGACTAACTATGGCTACACCTTC,CASSPFGRGTNYGYTF
TRBJ1-4,-,TRBV2,-,TGTGCCAGCAGTGAAAGACGGGGGGGTGAAAAACTGTTTTTT,CASSERRGGEKLFF
TRBJ1-2,-,TRBV7-2,TRBD1,TGTGCCAGCAGCTCCGACAGGGTGGGCGGCTACACCTTC,CASSSDRVGGYTF
TRBJ2-3,-,TRBV10-2,TRBD2,TGCGCCAGCAGTAGCGGGGGGGCAGATACGCAGTATTTT,CASSSGGADTQYF
TRBJ2-7,-,TRBV30,-,TGTGCCTGGAGTGACGACAGTTCGTACGAGCAGTACTTC,CAWSDDSSYEQYF
TRBJ1-1,-,TRBV11-2,TRBD1,TGTGCCAGCAGCTTACAGGGGGCGCTTAGCACTGAAGCTTTCTTT,CASSLQGALSTEAFF
TRBJ1-2,-,TRBV6-5,TRBD1,TGTGCCAGCAACCCGGGACAGGGCGGGGGTGGCTACACCTTC,CASNPGQGGGGYTF
TRBJ1-6,few,TRBV7-9,-,TGTGCCAGCAGCCGGGACGGGGGGCATTCACCCCTCCACTTT,CASSRDGGHSPLHF
TRBJ1-4,-,TRBV9,-,TGTGCCAGCAGCCGGGGTGAAAAACTGTTTTTT,CASSRGEKLFF
TRBJ2-1,-,TRBV2,TRBD2,TGTGCCAGCACCCGAGGGGGCGGGGGGGCCTCCAACAATGAGCAGTTCTTC,CASTRGGGGASNNEQFF
TRBJ2-5,-,TRBV2,TRBD1,TGTGCCAGCATTCGGACAGGGGAAGAGACCCAGTACTTC,CASIRTGEETQYF
TRBJ2-7,-,TRBV10-2,-,TGCGCCAGCAGTGGAAGGGACTCTAGCGAGCAGTACTTC,CASSGRDSSEQYF
TRBJ1-2,-,TRBV18,TRBD1,TGTGCCAGCTCACCAGTCGGGACAGGGGGCGAGGGCTACACCTTC,CASSPVGTGGEGYTF
TRBJ1-2,-,TRBV5-6,-,TGTGCCAGCAGCTTCCTCCAGGCCTTGGAGGATGGCTACACCTTC,CASSFLQALEDGYTF
TRBJ1-6,-,TRBV5-4,-,TGTGCCAGCAGCTCGGAGGGACTCCGGTCACCCCTCCACTTT,CASSSEGLRSPLHF
TRBJ1-2,-,TRBV5-1,-,TGCGCCAGCAGCTCTGTTACAGATAACTATGGCTACACCTTC,CASSSVTDNYGYTF
TRBJ1-1,few,TRBV5-4,-,TGTGCCAGCAGCTTGGGTTTCGTGACCGGGGTGAACACTGAAGCTTTCTTT,CASSLGFVTGVNTEAFF